This T cell receptor beta chain emerged from a study of beta chain features in type 1 diabetes. With respect to this clone: Its antigen is not known.

TCRB transcripts that were expressed got sequenced, as all of the isolated RNA had been reverse transcribed. The repertoire was sequenced with immunoSEQ multiplex PCR; TCRdb's copy has only in-frame clones and lacks some. Here the sample spans a few hundred thousand clones, about 15% being singletons. Losses at the gene ends were 3 bases for V and 6 bases for J; bases not matched to a gene: 6. This CDR3 spans 15 amino acids. Germline loops: CDR1 LNHDA, CDR2 SQIVND (reference sequence). Broader study findings: In all four CD4+ subsets, TCRB CDR3 length was significantly, moderately reduced in type 1 diabetes.

One heparinised draw of blood, averaging about 116 mL, came from each donor. CD4+ cells of the naive, central memory, regulatory and stem cell-like memory types were sorted via CD45RO/CCR7/CD25/CD127/CD95/CD27. The TCR sequence derives from a man aged 18 to 30 with type 1 diabetes. The chain joins TRBV19 to TRBJ2-1, with 9 bases lining up with TRBD2. Sequenced sample: naive CD4+ T cells from blood. The chain's CDR3 is CASSILSGGSNEQFF. The CDR3 DNA sequence: TGTGCCAGTAGTATTCTTAGCGGGGGAAGCAATGAGCAGTTCTTC.